These 32 T cell receptor beta chains originate from one sample sequenced in a study of cytomegalovirus exposure and HLA in healthy donors. Assay used: immunoSEQ multiplex PCR; TCRdb lists only in-frame clones, some missing. The data show tens of thousands of clones, over 85% seen once. Material for sequencing was PBMCs. The receptors come from a woman younger than 45 in good health and CMV-seronegative.

The rearrangement links TRBV7-3 to TRBJ2-2; TRBD2 matches at 11 bases. The ends lost 7 bases at V and 1 base at J; junction bases unmatched: 2. The CDR3 is 15 amino acids. CDR1 SGHTA and CDR2 FQGTGA come from the germline V gene. This chain's CDR3 is CASTSGGQNTGELFF. The CDR3 coding sequence is TGTGCCAGCACTAGCGGGGGGCAGAACACCGGGGAGCTGTTTTTT.

The chain has TRBV28 and TRBJ1-2; no clear D gene. Trimming removed 3 bases from V and 8 bases from J, with 10 bases in between. In germline, CDR1 is MDHEN, CDR2 SYDVKM. This CDR3 has 12 residues. CDR3 DNA: TGTGCCAGCAGTTTCTCCCTCGGGGGCTACACCTTC. Its translation: CASSFSLGGYTF.

The chain's CDR3 is CASSDYRGGYTF. The CDR3 DNA follows: TGTGCCAGCAGCGATTACAGGGGTGGCTACACCTTC. The V and J genes are TRBV6-5 and TRBJ1-2; 7 nucleotides match TRBD1. From germline, CDR1 is MNHEY and CDR2 SVGAGI. With 6 bases clipped from V and 7 bases from J, the junction kept 5 bases outside the gene matches. The CDR3 extends over 12 amino acids.

This chain joins TRBV5-6 and TRBJ1-1, with a possible D match to TRBD1 (5 bases). CDR1 is SGHDT, CDR2 YYEEEE, per germline. The CDR3 sequence is 14 residues long. V was clipped by 0 bases and J by 3 bases, with 9 bases between them. CDR3 region: CASSLGQGYTEAFF. DNA for the CDR3: TGTGCCAGCAGCTTGGGGCAGGGTTACACTGAAGCTTTCTTT.

The V and J genes are TRBV7-2 and TRBJ1-3; weak D call: TRBD1 (6 bases). The germline V gene has CDR1 SGHTA and CDR2 FQGNSA. This CDR3 spans 16 amino acids. V was clipped by 5 bases and J by 7 bases, with 21 bases between them. The CDR3 sequence: CASSPVWGRVGNTIYF. In DNA, the CDR3 is TGTGCCAGCAGCCCTGTTTGGGGGCGAGTGGGGAACACCATATATTTT.

CDR3 protein: CACTRTAIYGYTF. As DNA, the CDR3 is TGTGCCTGCACCCGGACAGCCATCTATGGCTACACCTTC. The chain carries TRBV30 and TRBJ1-2, with a tentative D call TRBD1 (6 bases). From germline, CDR1 is GTSNPN and CDR2 SVGIG (reference sequence). Between the trimmed V and J ends, which lost 6 bases and 4 bases, there was a span of 15 bases. The CDR3 totals 13 residues.

The chain uses TRBV5-6 and TRBJ2-7; TRBD1 matches 7 bases. CDR1 and CDR2 (germline): SGHDT, YYEEEE. This CDR3 is built from 15 residues. The V gene end was trimmed by 0 bases and the J gene end by 4 bases; junction bases not matched to a gene: 7. The CDR3 here is CASSLGDRAEYEQYF. CDR3 DNA sequence: TGTGCCAGCAGCTTGGGTGACAGGGCTGAGTACGAGCAGTACTTC.

For the CDR3, the DNA is TGTGCCAGCAGCACTCGAATACAGGGCATAAACACCGGGGAGCTGTTTTTT. This codes for CASSTRIQGINTGELFF. The chain links TRBV13 to TRBJ2-2, with D perhaps TRBD1 (6 bases). The V gene lost 5 bases and the J gene lost 2 bases, with 18 bases spanning the gap. Germline V gene data show CDR1 as PRHDT and CDR2 as FYEKMQ (reference sequence). This CDR3 region has 17 residues.

This sequence joins TRBV7-9 and TRBJ2-1, with TRBD2 matching 7 bases. The length of the CDR3 is 15 residues. Germline CDR1 and CDR2: SEHNR and FQNEAQ (reference sequence). With V trimmed by 1 base and J by 4 bases, 4 bases remained unmatched. The CDR3 nucleotides read TGTGCCAGCAGCTTAGTAGCGGGCGAGTACAATGAGCAGTTCTTC. It yields the protein CASSLVAGEYNEQFF.

J is TRBJ1-5 and V is TRBV6-5, with 11 positions matching TRBD1. This CDR3 has 15 residues. CDR1 MNHEY and CDR2 SVGAGI come from the germline V gene. V lost 6 bases to trimming and J lost 1 base; unmatched junction nucleotides: 2. The CDR3 sequence is CASRRDRGSNQPQHF. The CDR3 nucleotides are TGTGCCAGCAGACGGGACAGGGGGAGCAATCAGCCCCAGCATTTT.

This chain connects TRBV5-1 to TRBJ2-3, with D possibly matching TRBD2 (7 bases). CDR1 SGHRS and CDR2 YFSETQ come from the germline V gene. CDR3 length equals 17 residues. Trimming shortened V by 0 bases and J by 5 bases, and 19 bases separated the two germline ends. This chain's CDR3 is CASSLARTRGGLDTQYF. As DNA, the CDR3 is TGCGCCAGCAGCTTGGCCCGGACTAGAGGGGGTTTAGATACGCAGTATTTT.

V is TRBV18 and J is TRBJ2-7, with 7 bases identical to TRBD2. The CDR3 contains 16 residues. CDR1 and CDR2 (germline): KGHSH, LQKENI. V lost 1 base, J lost 3 bases, and 9 bases stayed unmatched. This CDR3 is CASSPREGQDNYEQYF. CDR3 DNA sequence: TGTGCCAGCTCACCACGGGAGGGGCAGGATAACTACGAGCAGTACTTC.

The chain has TRBV18 and TRBJ2-5; D unresolved. Germline V gene sequence: CDR1 KGHSH, CDR2 LQKENI. Trimming removed 5 bases from V and 1 base from J, with 11 bases in between. There are 14 residues in the CDR3. The CDR3 region is CASSTAHVQETQYF. The CDR3 DNA reads TGTGCCAGCTCAACAGCCCACGTCCAAGAGACCCAGTACTTC.

J is TRBJ2-7 and V is TRBV2, with a possible D match to TRBD1 (6 bases). The CDR3 contains 13 residues. V was clipped by 7 bases and J by 7 bases, with 17 bases between them. CDR1 and CDR2 (germline): SNHLY, FYNNEI. The CDR3 DNA is TGTGCCAGCACGGGCACCTCAAGGGGGGAGCAGTACTTC. Protein: CASTGTSRGEQYF.

The CDR3 region has the DNA TGTGCCAGTAGGCCGACTAGCGGGGGCTACAATGAGCAGTTCTTC. It codes for CASRPTSGGYNEQFF. This chain links TRBV19 with TRBJ2-1; 12 positions agree with TRBD2. V lost 6 bases to trimming and J lost 3 bases; unmatched junction nucleotides: 3. The CDR3 is 15 amino acids. CDR1 and CDR2 from the germline V gene are LNHDA and SQIVND (reference sequence).

The J gene is TRBJ1-1, the V gene TRBV5-3; D might be TRBD1 (6 bases). TRBV5-3 is noted as an ORF with a role that remains uncertain. The V end was cut by 4 bases, the J end by 6 bases, with 13 bases between. The CDR3 covers 13 residues. In DNA form, the CDR3 reads TGTGCCAGAAGCCATAGACAGGTTCCTGAAGCTTTCTTT. This encodes CARSHRQVPEAFF.

The chain joins TRBV18 to TRBJ2-5; possibly TRBD2 for D (7 bases). The V gene's germline CDR1 is KGHSH and CDR2 LQKENI. Trimming removed 2 bases at V and 5 bases at J, with 12 bases between. There are 14 residues in the CDR3. CDR3 DNA sequence: TGTGCCAGCTCACCATTCGGGGGGCTTGAGACCCAGTACTTC. Translation gives CASSPFGGLETQYF.

CDR3 region: CASSLMAREGGEQFF. Here the CDR3 DNA reads TGTGCCAGCAGCTTGATGGCGCGGGAGGGGGGTGAGCAGTTCTTC. The rearrangement links TRBV5-4 to TRBJ2-1; 9 nucleotides align to TRBD2. CDR1 and CDR2 from the germline V gene are SGHNT and YYREEE (reference sequence). The CDR3 covers 15 residues. The V segment lost 1 base and the J segment 9 bases; nucleotides outside the gene matches: 8.

J is TRBJ2-4 and V is TRBV28; 12 positions agree with TRBD1. V lost 5 bases to trimming and J lost 8 bases; unmatched junction nucleotides: 7. CDR1 and CDR2 from the germline V gene are MDHEN and SYDVKM. The CDR3 sequence is 15 residues long. This chain's CDR3 is CASSPGDRGQHIQYF. For the CDR3, the DNA is TGTGCCAGCAGTCCCGGGGACAGGGGGCAACACATTCAGTACTTC.

The chain links TRBV5-1 to TRBJ1-3; TRBD1 agrees at 12 bases. Germline assignment: CDR1 SGHRS and CDR2 YFSETQ. The J segment lost 4 bases and the V segment lost 0 bases, leaving 2 bases of the junction unmatched. The CDR3 totals 16 residues. CDR3 residues: CASSLDGTGGGNTIYF. In nucleotides, the CDR3 is TGCGCCAGCAGCTTGGACGGGACAGGGGGCGGAAACACCATATATTTT.

This clone appeared a single time. V is TRBV7-8 and J is TRBJ1-1; D may be TRBD1 (5 bases). V was trimmed by 2 bases and J by 5 bases, leaving 15 bases between them. CDR3 length equals 15 residues. Germline values: CDR1 SGHVS, CDR2 FQNEAQ. The CDR3 loop reads CASSLIHRIVTEAFF. The CDR3 nucleotides are TGTGCCAGCAGCTTAATTCACAGGATTGTTACTGAAGCTTTCTTT.

V and J are TRBV25-1 and TRBJ2-2, with TRBD2 matching 9 bases. This CDR3 is built from 17 residues. Germline CDR1 and CDR2: MGHDK and SYGVNS. V shed 0 bases, J shed 1 base, and the junction held 3 bases outside the gene matches. As DNA, the CDR3 is TGTGCCAGCAGTGAATATCGTAGCGGGAGGAACACCGGGGAGCTGTTTTTT. This gives the protein CASSEYRSGRNTGELFF.

This rearrangement joins TRBV11-2 to TRBJ2-3; TRBD2 might be the D (6 bases). CDR3 length: 15 amino acids. Trimming removed 3 bases at V and 0 bases at J, with 10 bases between. CDR1 SGHAT and CDR2 FQNNGV come from the germline V gene. CDR3 bases: TGTGCCAGCAGCTTCGGACTATCTAGCACAGATACGCAGTATTTT. This gives the protein CASSFGLSSTDTQYF.

This sequence joins TRBV5-6 and TRBJ1-5; a possible D gene is TRBD1 (5 bases). In germline, CDR1 is SGHDT, CDR2 YYEEEE. Trimming left V 2 bases short and J 9 bases short, with 9 bases between. The length of the CDR3 is 12 residues. This chain's CDR3 is CASSFGGRPQHF. CDR3 nucleotides: TGTGCCAGCAGCTTCGGGGGACGGCCCCAGCATTTT. The full variable domain, completed using reference TRBV5-6 and TRBJ1-5, is DAGVTQSPTHLIKTRGQQVTLRCSPKSGHDTVSWYQQALGQGPQFIFQYYEEEERQRGNFPDRFSGHQFPNYSSELNVNALLLGDSALYLCASSFGGRPQHFGDGTRLSIL.

The chain combines TRBV29-1 with TRBJ1-4, with D possibly matching TRBD1 (6 bases). Germline-derived CDR1 and CDR2 are SQVTM and ANQGSEA. The CDR3 consists of 13 residues. V was shortened by 7 bases and J by 2 bases, with 11 bases between the two germline ends. CDR3 sequence: CSARQATNEKLFF. The CDR3 bases are TGCAGCGCTAGACAGGCTACTAATGAAAAACTGTTTTTT.

This chain links TRBV7-2 with TRBJ1-5, with 7 nucleotides matching TRBD1. From germline, CDR1 is SGHTA and CDR2 FQGNSA. The trim removed 3 bases at V and 6 bases at J, leaving 8 bases unmatched. This CDR3 is 15 amino acids long. The CDR3 reads CASSFRRGPGQPQHF. The CDR3 DNA reads as TGTGCCAGCAGCTTCCGTAGGGGGCCGGGTCAGCCCCAGCATTTT.

This clone is deemed medium-sized (0.01 to 0.1%). The chain joins TRBV6-1 to TRBJ2-1; 11 positions agree with TRBD1. The CDR3 sequence is 16 residues long. CDR1 and CDR2 (germline): MNHNS, SASEGT. V shed 3 bases and J 7 bases; nucleotides not matched to a gene: 8. CDR3 DNA: TGTGCCAGCAGTGACCTTCCGGACAGGGGGCGAAATGAGCAGTTCTTC. Translating gives CASSDLPDRGRNEQFF.

This clone has a single count. This sequence joins TRBV7-3 and TRBJ2-2; weak D call: TRBD1 (5 bases). V lost 3 bases, J lost 2 bases, and 10 bases lay in between. CDR1 is SGHTA and CDR2 is FQGTGA in the germline V gene. This CDR3 is built from 15 residues. The CDR3 region is CASSLGQTNTGELFF. The CDR3, as DNA: TGTGCCAGCAGCTTGGGGCAGACAAACACCGGGGAGCTGTTTTTT.

This rearrangement joins TRBV30 to TRBJ1-1; D unresolved. V was clipped by 5 bases and J by 1 base, with 8 bases between them. The CDR3 contains 12 residues. CDR1 is GTSNPN, CDR2 SVGIG, per germline (reference sequence). CDR3 loop: CAWGDSNTEAFF. DNA for the CDR3: TGTGCCTGGGGAGACTCGAACACTGAAGCTTTCTTT.

This rearrangement joins TRBV28 to TRBJ1-2, with a weak D call TRBD1 (6 bases). CDR3 length: 14 residues. Germline assignment: CDR1 MDHEN and CDR2 SYDVKM. The V end was cut by 2 bases, the J end by 7 bases, with 14 bases between. The CDR3 nucleotides are TGTGCCAGCAGTTTACGGCAGGGGTCGGCTGGCTACACCTTC. It codes for CASSLRQGSAGYTF.

This clone was seen a single time. The chain's CDR3 is CACTRRSGELFF. The CDR3 DNA is TGTGCCTGCACCAGGAGGAGCGGGGAGCTGTTTTTT. The chain is built from TRBV30 and TRBJ2-2, with a tentative D call TRBD2 (5 bases). The CDR3 sequence is 12 residues long. V was clipped by 6 bases and J by 7 bases, with 12 bases between them. CDR1 is GTSNPN and CDR2 is SVGIG in the germline V gene (reference sequence).

The chain joins TRBV27 to TRBJ2-7, with 10 bases lining up with TRBD1. The CDR3 length is 13 residues. The J segment lost 6 bases and the V segment lost 3 bases, leaving 2 bases of the junction unmatched. The germline V gene has CDR1 MNHEY and CDR2 SMNVEV (reference sequence). CDR3 sequence: CASSLGQGIEQYF. CDR3 coding DNA: TGTGCCAGCAGTTTGGGACAGGGGATCGAGCAGTACTTC.